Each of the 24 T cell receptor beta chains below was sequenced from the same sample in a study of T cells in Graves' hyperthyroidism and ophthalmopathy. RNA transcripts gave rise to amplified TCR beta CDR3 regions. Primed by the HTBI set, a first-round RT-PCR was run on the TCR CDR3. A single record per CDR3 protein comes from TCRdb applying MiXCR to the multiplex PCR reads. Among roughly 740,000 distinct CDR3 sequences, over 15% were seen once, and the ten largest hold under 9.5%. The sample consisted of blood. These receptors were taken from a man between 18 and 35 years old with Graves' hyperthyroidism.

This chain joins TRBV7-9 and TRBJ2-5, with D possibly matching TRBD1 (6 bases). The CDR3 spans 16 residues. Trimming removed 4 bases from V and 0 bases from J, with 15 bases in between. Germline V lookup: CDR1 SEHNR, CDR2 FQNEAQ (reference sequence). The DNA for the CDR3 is TGTGCCAGCAGCTCCTCCGTAAGGGGGAACCAAGAGACCCAGTACTTC. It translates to CASSSSVRGNQETQYF.

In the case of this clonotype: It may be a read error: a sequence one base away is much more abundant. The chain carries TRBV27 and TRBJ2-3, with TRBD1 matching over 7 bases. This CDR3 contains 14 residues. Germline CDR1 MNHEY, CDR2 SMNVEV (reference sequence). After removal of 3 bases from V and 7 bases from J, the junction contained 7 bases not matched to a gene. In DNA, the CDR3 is TGTGCCAGCAGTTTTGGACAGGTAACAAATACGCAGTATTTT. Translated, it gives CASSFGQVTNTQYF.

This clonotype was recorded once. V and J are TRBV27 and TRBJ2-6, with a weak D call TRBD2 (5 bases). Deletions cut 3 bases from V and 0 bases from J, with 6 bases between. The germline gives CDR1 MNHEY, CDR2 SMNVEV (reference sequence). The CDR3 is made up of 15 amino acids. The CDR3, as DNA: TGTGCCAGCAGTTTGACTAACTCTGGGGCCAACGTCCTGACTTTC. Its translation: CASSLTNSGANVLTF.

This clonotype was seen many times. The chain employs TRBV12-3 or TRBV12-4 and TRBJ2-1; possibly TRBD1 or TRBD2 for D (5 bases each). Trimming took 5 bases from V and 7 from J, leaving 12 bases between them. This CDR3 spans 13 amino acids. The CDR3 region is CASSRRGRNEQFF. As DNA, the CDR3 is TGTGCCAGCAGTCGCCGGGGCCGAAATGAGCAGTTCTTC.

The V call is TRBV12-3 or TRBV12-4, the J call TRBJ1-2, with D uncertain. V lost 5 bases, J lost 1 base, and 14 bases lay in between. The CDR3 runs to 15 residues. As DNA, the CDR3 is TGTGCCAGCAGTATAGGACCGGGTTTTAACTATGGCTACACCTTC. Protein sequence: CASSIGPGFNYGYTF.

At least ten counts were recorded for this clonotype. In nucleotides, the CDR3 is TGTGCCAGCAGCCAACTTCTCGAAGTCCACGAGCAGTACTTC. It codes for CASSQLLEVHEQYF. V is TRBV5-6 and J is TRBJ2-7; no reliable D call. CDR1 SGHDT and CDR2 YYEEEE come from the germline V gene. Between the trimmed V and J ends, which lost 4 bases and 5 bases, there was a span of 16 bases. This CDR3 has 14 amino acids.

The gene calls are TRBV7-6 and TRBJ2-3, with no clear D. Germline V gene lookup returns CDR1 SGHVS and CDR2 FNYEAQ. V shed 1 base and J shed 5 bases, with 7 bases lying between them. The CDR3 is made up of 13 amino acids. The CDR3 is CASSLDFVDTQYF. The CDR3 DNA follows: TGTGCCAGCAGCTTAGACTTCGTAGATACGCAGTATTTT.

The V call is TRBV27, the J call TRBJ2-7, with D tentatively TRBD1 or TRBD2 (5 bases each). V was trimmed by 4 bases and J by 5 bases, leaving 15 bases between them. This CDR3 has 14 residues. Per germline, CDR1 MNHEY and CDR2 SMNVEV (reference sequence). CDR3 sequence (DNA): TGTGCCAGCAGTTCGTACAGCTGGGACGACGAGCAGTACTTC. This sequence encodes CASSSYSWDDEQYF.

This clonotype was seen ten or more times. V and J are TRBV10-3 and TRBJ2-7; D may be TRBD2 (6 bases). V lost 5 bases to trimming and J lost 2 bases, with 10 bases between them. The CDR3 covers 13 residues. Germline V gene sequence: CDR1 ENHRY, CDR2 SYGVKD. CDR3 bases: TGTGCCATCAGTCGGGACTCGGCCTACGAGCAGTACTTC. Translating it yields CAISRDSAYEQYF.

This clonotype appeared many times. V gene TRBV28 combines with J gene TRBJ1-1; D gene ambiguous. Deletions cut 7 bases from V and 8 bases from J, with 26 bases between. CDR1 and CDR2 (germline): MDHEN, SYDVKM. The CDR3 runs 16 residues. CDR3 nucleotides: TGTGCCAGCACCCATACCGAGAGCCTTCCGCCCGAGGAAGCTTTCTTT. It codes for CASTHTESLPPEEAFF.

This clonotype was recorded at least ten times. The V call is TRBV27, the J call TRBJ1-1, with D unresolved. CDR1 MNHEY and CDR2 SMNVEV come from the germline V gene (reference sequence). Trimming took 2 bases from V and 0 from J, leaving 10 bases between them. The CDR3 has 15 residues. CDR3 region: CASSLSFRMNTEAFF. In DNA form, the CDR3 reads TGTGCCAGCAGTTTAAGTTTCCGGATGAACACTGAAGCTTTCTTT.

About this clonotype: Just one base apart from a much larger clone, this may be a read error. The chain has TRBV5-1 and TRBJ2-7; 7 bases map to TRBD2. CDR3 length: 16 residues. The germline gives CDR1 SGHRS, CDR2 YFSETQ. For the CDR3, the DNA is TGCACCAGCAGCTCCGGCGGGAGTTTTGAGTCCTACGAGCAGTACTTC. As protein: CTSSSGGSFESYEQYF.

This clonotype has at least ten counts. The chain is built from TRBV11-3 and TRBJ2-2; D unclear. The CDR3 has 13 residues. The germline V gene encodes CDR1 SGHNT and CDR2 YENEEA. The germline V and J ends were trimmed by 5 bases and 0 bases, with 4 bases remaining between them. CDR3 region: CASSLPNTGELFF. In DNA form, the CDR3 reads TGTGCCAGCAGCCTGCCGAACACCGGGGAGCTGTTTTTT.

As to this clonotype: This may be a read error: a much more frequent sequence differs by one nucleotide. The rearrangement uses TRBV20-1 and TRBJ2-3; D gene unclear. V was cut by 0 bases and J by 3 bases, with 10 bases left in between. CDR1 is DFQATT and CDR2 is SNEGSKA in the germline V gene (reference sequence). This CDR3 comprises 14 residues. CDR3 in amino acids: CSARDSIGTDTQYF. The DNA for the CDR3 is TGCAGTGCTAGAGATAGTATTGGGACAGATACGCAGTATTTT.

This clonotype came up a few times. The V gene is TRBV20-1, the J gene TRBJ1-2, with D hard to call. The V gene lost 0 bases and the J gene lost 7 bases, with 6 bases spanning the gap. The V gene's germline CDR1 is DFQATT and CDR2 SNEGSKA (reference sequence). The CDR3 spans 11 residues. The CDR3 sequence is CSARDPSGYTF. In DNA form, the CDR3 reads TGCAGTGCTAGAGATCCTAGTGGCTACACCTTC.

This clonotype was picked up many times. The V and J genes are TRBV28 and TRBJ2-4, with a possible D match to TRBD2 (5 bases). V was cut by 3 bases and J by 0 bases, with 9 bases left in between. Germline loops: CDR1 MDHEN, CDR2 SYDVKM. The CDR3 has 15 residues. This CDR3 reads CASSFRGIAKNIQYF. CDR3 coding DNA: TGTGCCAGCAGTTTTCGGGGAATAGCCAAAAACATTCAGTACTTC.

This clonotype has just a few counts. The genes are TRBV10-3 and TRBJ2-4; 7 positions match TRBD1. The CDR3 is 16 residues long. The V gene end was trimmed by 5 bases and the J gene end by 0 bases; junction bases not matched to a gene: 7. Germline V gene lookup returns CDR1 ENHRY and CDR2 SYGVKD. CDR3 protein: CAISTGDPLAKNIQYF. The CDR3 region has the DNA TGTGCCATCAGTACAGGGGACCCACTAGCCAAAAACATTCAGTACTTC.

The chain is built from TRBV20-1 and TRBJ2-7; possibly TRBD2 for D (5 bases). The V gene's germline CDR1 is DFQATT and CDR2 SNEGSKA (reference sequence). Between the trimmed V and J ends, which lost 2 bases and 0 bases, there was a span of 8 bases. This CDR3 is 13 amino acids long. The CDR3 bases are TGCAGTGCTAGATCTAGCAGCTCCTACGAGCAGTACTTC. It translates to CSARSSSSYEQYF.

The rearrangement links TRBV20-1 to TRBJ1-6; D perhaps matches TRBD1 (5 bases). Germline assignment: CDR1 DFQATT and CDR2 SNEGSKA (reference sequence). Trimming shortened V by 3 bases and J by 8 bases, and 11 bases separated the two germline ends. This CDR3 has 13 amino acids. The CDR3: CSARPGLDSPLHF. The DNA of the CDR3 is TGCAGTGCTAGGCCGGGACTGGATTCACCCCTCCACTTT.

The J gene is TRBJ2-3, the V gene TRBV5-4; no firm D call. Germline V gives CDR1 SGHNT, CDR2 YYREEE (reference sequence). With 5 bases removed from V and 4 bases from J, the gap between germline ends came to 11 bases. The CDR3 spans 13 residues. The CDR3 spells CASSSYVPDTQYF. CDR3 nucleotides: TGTGCCAGCAGTTCGTATGTACCAGATACGCAGTATTTT.

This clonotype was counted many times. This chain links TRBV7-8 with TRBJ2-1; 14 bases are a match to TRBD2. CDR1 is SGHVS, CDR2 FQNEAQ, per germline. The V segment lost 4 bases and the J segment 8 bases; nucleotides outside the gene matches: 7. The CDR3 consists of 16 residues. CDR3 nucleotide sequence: TGTGCCAGCAGCTCAACCGGGACTAGCGGGAGTTATGAGCAGTTCTTC. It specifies CASSSTGTSGSYEQFF.

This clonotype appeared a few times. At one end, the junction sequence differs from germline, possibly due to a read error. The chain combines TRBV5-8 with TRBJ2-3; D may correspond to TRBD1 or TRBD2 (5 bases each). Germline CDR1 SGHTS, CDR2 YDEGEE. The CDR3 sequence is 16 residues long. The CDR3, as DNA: TGTGCCAGCAGCCCCCTTCGTGGGACCCGCACAGATGCGCAGTATTTT. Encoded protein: CASSPLRGTRTDAQYF.

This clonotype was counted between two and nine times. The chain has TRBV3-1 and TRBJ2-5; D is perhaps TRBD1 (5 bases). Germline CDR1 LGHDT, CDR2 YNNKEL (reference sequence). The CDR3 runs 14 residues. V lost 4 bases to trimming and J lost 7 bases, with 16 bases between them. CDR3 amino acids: CASSPRQTRSTQYF. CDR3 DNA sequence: TGTGCCAGCAGCCCTCGACAGACTCGATCGACCCAGTACTTC.

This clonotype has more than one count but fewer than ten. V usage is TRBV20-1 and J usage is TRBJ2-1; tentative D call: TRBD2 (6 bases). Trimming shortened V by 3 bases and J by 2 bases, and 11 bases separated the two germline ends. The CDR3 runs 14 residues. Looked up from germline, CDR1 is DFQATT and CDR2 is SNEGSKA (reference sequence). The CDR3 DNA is TGCAGTGCTAGGACTAGTCTTACCTACAATGAGCAGTTCTTC. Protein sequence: CSARTSLTYNEQFF.